One and the same sample provided the 20 T cell receptor beta chains below, sequenced in a study of shared clonotypes between healthy human individuals. Only in-frame clones appear in the TCRdb table, and some are missing; sequencing was by immunoSEQ multiplex PCR. This table holds about 680,000 clones, about three quarters found once. Sequencing was done on a sample of memory CD4+ T cells sorted from blood. Indicated subset: CD45RA-negative fraction. Every receptor here comes from a woman aged 25-40 years in good health.

In regard to this clone: With a far larger clone one base away, a read error is the likely cause. The same CDR3 can be traced to other DNA sequences in this sample. V is TRBV15 and J is TRBJ1-4; 8 bases are shared with TRBD1. CDR3 length equals 14 residues. Per the germline V gene, CDR1 is LNHNV and CDR2 is YYDKDF (reference sequence). V shed 1 base and J 8 bases; nucleotides not matched to a gene: 3. CDR3 bases: TGTGCCACCAGCAGAGGACAGGGGAACGAAAAACTGTTTTTT. Translated: CATSRGQGNEKLFF.

CDR3 in DNA: TGCGCCAGCAGCGAGACTTCAGGAAACACCATATATTTT. The encoded protein is CASSETSGNTIYF. The genes are TRBV5-1 and TRBJ1-3; the D is unclear. The CDR3 totals 13 residues. The germline CDR1 and CDR2 sequences are SGHRS and YFSETQ. The germline V and J ends were trimmed by 4 bases and 4 bases, with 9 bases remaining between them.

This sequence joins TRBV19 and TRBJ1-5; the match to TRBD1 covers 7 bases. The CDR3 sequence is 14 residues long. Trimming took 3 bases from V and 2 from J; bases not matched to a gene: 1. Germline V lookup: CDR1 LNHDA, CDR2 SQIVND (reference sequence). In DNA form, the CDR3 reads TGTGCCAGTAGTATCGACAGGGGCAATCAGCCCCAGCATTTT. Residues: CASSIDRGNQPQHF.

V is TRBV5-1 and J is TRBJ2-7; D gene unclear. V was cut by 4 bases and J by 2 bases, with 19 bases left in between. This CDR3 is 16 amino acids long. The germline gives CDR1 SGHRS, CDR2 YFSETQ. CDR3 nucleotides: TGCGCCAGCAGCACCACCAACCCGACAAGTCCCTACGAGCAGTACTTC. This encodes CASSTTNPTSPYEQYF.

The table lists this clone with a count of one. With only one base between it and a far larger clone, this is likely a read error. Other DNA sequences from this sample encode an identical CDR3 as well. The CDR3 DNA reads as TGCGCCAGCAGCCAGGATCGAGCGGATGGAGCTTTCTTT. Translating it yields CASSQDRADGAFF. V and J are TRBV4-1 and TRBJ1-1; D gene unclear. Trimming left V 3 bases short and J 10 bases short, with 15 bases between. Germline V gene sequence: CDR1 MGHRA, CDR2 YSYEKL. This CDR3 is built from 13 residues.

The chain recombines TRBV7-9 with TRBJ2-3, with D possibly being TRBD1 (6 bases). V dropped 5 bases and J dropped 0 bases, with 12 bases sitting between them. The CDR3 extends over 15 amino acids. Germline V CDR1 and CDR2: SEHNR, FQNEAQ (reference sequence). The CDR3 loop is CASSKGTSSTDTQYF. Here the CDR3 DNA reads TGTGCCAGCAGCAAAGGGACAAGTAGCACAGATACGCAGTATTTT.

This clone has a handful of counts. CDR3 DNA sequence: TGCGCCAGCAGCCCTGAATCCATCTCCTACAATGAGCAGTTCTTC. The encoded protein is CASSPESISYNEQFF. The chain has TRBV5-1 and TRBJ2-1; D is unclear. Trimming pared 4 bases from V and 0 bases from J, leaving 11 bases between. The CDR3 loop spans 15 amino acids. In germline, CDR1 is SGHRS, CDR2 YFSETQ.

In regard to this clone: Other DNA sequences from this sample encode an identical CDR3 as well. The chain links TRBV28 to TRBJ2-1, with 12 bases identical to TRBD2. This CDR3 has 15 amino acids. CDR1 MDHEN and CDR2 SYDVKM come from the germline V gene. Losses at the gene ends were 4 bases for V and 8 bases for J; bases not matched to a gene: 6. The CDR3 sequence is CASSSLAGGPHEQFF. CDR3 DNA sequence: TGTGCCAGCAGTTCCCTAGCGGGAGGGCCTCATGAGCAGTTCTTC.

Points on this clone: This sample also contains other DNA sequences that code for the same CDR3. The chain has TRBV7-9 and TRBJ1-2; possible D gene TRBD1, 5 bases. Germline CDR1 SEHNR, CDR2 FQNEAQ (reference sequence). Trimming cost V 5 bases and J 4 bases, with 8 bases left between them. This CDR3 has 12 residues. CDR3 residues: CASSEDSYGYTF. The CDR3 DNA follows: TGTGCCAGCAGCGAAGACAGCTATGGCTACACCTTC.

The chain carries TRBV19 and TRBJ2-7, with D tentatively TRBD2 (6 bases). The CDR3 covers 15 residues. From germline, CDR1 is LNHDA and CDR2 SQIVND (reference sequence). V was cut by 3 bases and J by 2 bases, with 14 bases left in between. CDR3 sequence: CASSIGGPSAYEQYF. The CDR3 region has the DNA TGTGCCAGTAGTATCGGGGGTCCCTCGGCCTACGAGCAGTACTTC.

CDR3 sequence (DNA): TGTGCCAGCAGCGTAAATCGGGCTAGCGGGAGAGAAGATACGCAGTATTTT. Its protein is CASSVNRASGREDTQYF. J is TRBJ2-3 and V is TRBV11-2; 10 bases align to TRBD2. The J segment lost 5 bases and the V segment lost 5 bases, leaving 13 bases of the junction unmatched. The CDR3 totals 17 residues. Germline-derived CDR1 and CDR2 are SGHAT and FQNNGV.

The V and J genes are TRBV6-1 and TRBJ2-7; 7 nucleotides agree with TRBD1. J gave up 3 bases and V 8 bases, and 7 bases lay outside the gene matches. There are 13 residues in the CDR3. Germline V gives CDR1 MNHNS, CDR2 SASEGT. CDR3 coding DNA: TGTGCCAGCTCAAGGGACAGCTTCTACGAGCAGTACTTC. Translated, it gives CASSRDSFYEQYF.

This clone occurred a few times. The genes are TRBV4-2 and TRBJ1-5; D may be TRBD1 (5 bases). This CDR3 has 16 amino acids. The V and J ends lost 4 bases and 1 base respectively, with 14 bases between them. The germline gives CDR1 LGHNA, CDR2 YNFKEQ. CDR3 sequence: CASSRELGVSNQPQHF. In DNA, the CDR3 is TGTGCCAGCAGCCGGGAGTTGGGGGTAAGCAATCAGCCCCAGCATTTT.

In this sample, this clone turned up once. This chain links TRBV6-1 with TRBJ1-4; 10 positions match TRBD1. The CDR3 spans 19 residues. After removal of 4 bases from V and 4 bases from J, the junction contained 15 bases not matched to a gene. Germline V gene lookup returns CDR1 MNHNS and CDR2 SASEGT. In DNA form, the CDR3 reads TGTGCCAGCAGTGGACTGACAGGGGGCGCGAAAGGGGGTAATGAAAAACTGTTTTTT. It translates to CASSGLTGGAKGGNEKLFF.

The chain carries TRBV15 and TRBJ1-3; 7 bases fit TRBD1. Losses at the gene ends were 0 bases for V and 0 bases for J; bases not matched to a gene: 8. The CDR3 totals 18 residues. The germline CDR1 and CDR2 sequences are LNHNV and YYDKDF (reference sequence). The CDR3 nucleotides read TGTGCCACCAGCAGAGATAGGGACAGCTCACTCTCTGGAAACACCATATATTTT. Translation: CATSRDRDSSLSGNTIYF. The complete variable domain, with remaining parts taken from reference TRBV15 and TRBJ1-3, reads DAMVIQNPRYQVTQFGKPVTLSCSQTLNHNVMYWYQQKSSQAPKLLFHYYDKDFNNEADTPDNFQSRRPNTSFCFLDIRSPGLGDTAMYLCATSRDRDSSLSGNTIYFGEGSWLTVV.

V gene TRBV5-1 combines with J gene TRBJ2-1; 7 bases are a match to TRBD2. V shed 0 bases and J 4 bases; nucleotides not matched to a gene: 10. CDR1 SGHRS and CDR2 YFSETQ come from the germline V gene. The CDR3 consists of 17 residues. This chain's CDR3 is CASSLEGSSGLYNEQFF. DNA for the CDR3: TGCGCCAGCAGCTTGGAGGGATCTAGCGGTTTATACAATGAGCAGTTCTTC.

V and J are TRBV28 and TRBJ2-3; 12 positions match TRBD2. This CDR3 has 16 residues. Germline CDR1 MDHEN, CDR2 SYDVKM. With 2 bases clipped from V and 4 bases from J, the junction kept 4 bases outside the gene matches. The CDR3, as DNA: TGTGCCAGCAGTTTAGGTCTAGCGGGAGGGCCAGATACGCAGTATTTT. Its translation is CASSLGLAGGPDTQYF. The entire variable domain, with the rest obtained from reference TRBV28 and TRBJ2-3, is as follows: DVKVTQSSRYLVKRTGEKVFLECVQDMDHENMFWYRQDPGLGLRLIYFSYDVKMKEKGDIPEGYSVSREKKERFSLILESASTNQTSMYLCASSLGLAGGPDTQYFGPGTRLTVL.

There are a few counts of this clone. The same CDR3 also results from other DNA sequences found in this sample. The chain is built from TRBV6-5 and TRBJ2-7; D not certain. CDR1 and CDR2 from the germline V gene are MNHEY and SVGAGI. This CDR3 is built from 13 residues. V lost 0 bases and J 5 bases, leaving 8 bases between the germline ends. Here the CDR3 reads CASSYSRWDEQYF. The CDR3 nucleotides are TGTGCCAGCAGTTACTCGAGGTGGGACGAGCAGTACTTC.

The V call is TRBV5-1, the J call TRBJ2-7; D may be TRBD1 (6 bases). With 1 base removed from V and 5 bases from J, the gap between germline ends came to 13 bases. Germline assignment: CDR1 SGHRS and CDR2 YFSETQ. The CDR3 extends over 14 amino acids. The CDR3 sequence: CASSLTTGSHEQYF. For the CDR3, the DNA is TGCGCCAGCAGCTTGACCACAGGGTCTCACGAGCAGTACTTC. Looking up the rest from reference TRBV5-1 and TRBJ2-7 gives the full variable domain: KAGVTQTPRYLIKTRGQQVTLSCSPISGHRSVSWYQQTPGQGLQFLFEYFSETQRNKGNFPGRFSGRQFSNSRSEMNVSTLELGDSALYLCASSLTTGSHEQYFGPGTRLTVT.

The chain uses TRBV27 and TRBJ1-2, with 8 positions matching TRBD1. Germline V gene lookup returns CDR1 MNHEY and CDR2 SMNVEV (reference sequence). The CDR3 extends over 14 amino acids. V trimming: 0 bases; J trimming: 8 bases; junction bases outside the gene matches: 5. The CDR3 DNA sequence: TGTGCCAGCAGTTTATCGGGGGACAGGCGAGGCTACACCTTC. It yields the protein CASSLSGDRRGYTF.